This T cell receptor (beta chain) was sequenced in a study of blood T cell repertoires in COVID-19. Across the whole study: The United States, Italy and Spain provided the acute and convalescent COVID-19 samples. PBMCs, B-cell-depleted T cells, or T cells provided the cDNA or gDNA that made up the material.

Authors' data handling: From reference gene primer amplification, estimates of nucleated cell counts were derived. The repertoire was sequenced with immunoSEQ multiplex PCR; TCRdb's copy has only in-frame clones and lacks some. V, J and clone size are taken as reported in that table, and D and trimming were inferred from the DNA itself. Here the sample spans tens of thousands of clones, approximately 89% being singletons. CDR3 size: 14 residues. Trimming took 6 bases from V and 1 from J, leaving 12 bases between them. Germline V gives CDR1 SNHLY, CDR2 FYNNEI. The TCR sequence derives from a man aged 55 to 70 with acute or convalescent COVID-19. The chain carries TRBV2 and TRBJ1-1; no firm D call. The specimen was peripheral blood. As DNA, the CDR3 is TGTGCCAGCAGATTTACAGAGGGGAACACTGAAGCTTTCTTT. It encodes CASRFTEGNTEAFF.